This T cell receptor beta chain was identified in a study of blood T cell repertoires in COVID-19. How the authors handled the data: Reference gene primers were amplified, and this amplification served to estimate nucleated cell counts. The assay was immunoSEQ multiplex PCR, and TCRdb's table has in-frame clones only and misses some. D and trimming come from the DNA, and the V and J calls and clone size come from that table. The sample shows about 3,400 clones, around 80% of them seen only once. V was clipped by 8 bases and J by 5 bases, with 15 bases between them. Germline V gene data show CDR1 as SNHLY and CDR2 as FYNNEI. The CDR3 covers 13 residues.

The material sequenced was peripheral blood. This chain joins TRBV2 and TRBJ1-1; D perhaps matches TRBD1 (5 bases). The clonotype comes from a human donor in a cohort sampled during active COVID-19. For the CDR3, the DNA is TGTGCCAGCCGTGCGGGGGGAAAAACTGAAGCTTTCTTT. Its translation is CASRAGGKTEAFF.